These 11 T cell receptor beta chains were all obtained from the same sample, sequenced in a study of regulatory dendritic cells for organ transplantation. Clones were read by immunoSEQ multiplex PCR, and TCRdb kept only the in-frame ones, dropping some. The data hold tens of thousands of clones, with around 84% observed a single time. Source material: naive CD4+ T cells from blood. Regarding subset: CD45RA+ naive T cells. These receptors were collected from a human donor in good health.

The V gene is TRBV2, the J gene TRBJ1-5; 7 nucleotides match TRBD1. Germline lookup yields CDR1 SNHLY and CDR2 FYNNEI. J lost 4 bases, V lost 3 bases, and 6 bases had no gene match. CDR3 length: 15 amino acids. The CDR3 DNA follows: TGTGCCAGCAGTGATCCGGGACAGCTTAATCAGCCCCAGCATTTT. Amino acid sequence: CASSDPGQLNQPQHF.

This clone was seen once. The chain recombines TRBV5-1 with TRBJ2-2; TRBD2 matches at 8 bases. In germline, CDR1 is SGHRS, CDR2 YFSETQ. With V trimmed by 0 bases and J by 1 base, 5 bases remained unmatched. The length of the CDR3 is 17 residues. The CDR3 nucleotides read TGCGCCAGCAGCTTGGCCAGTGGGACTAGGAACACCGGGGAGCTGTTTTTT. Translation gives CASSLASGTRNTGELFF. Looking up the rest from reference TRBV5-1 and TRBJ2-2 gives the full variable domain: KAGVTQTPRYLIKTRGQQVTLSCSPISGHRSVSWYQQTPGQGLQFLFEYFSETQRNKGNFPGRFSGRQFSNSRSEMNVSTLELGDSALYLCASSLASGTRNTGELFFGEGSRLTVL.

The chain joins TRBV5-1 to TRBJ2-1, with 12 bases lining up with TRBD2. This CDR3 is built from 14 residues. Germline loops: CDR1 SGHRS, CDR2 YFSETQ. After removal of 5 bases from V and 6 bases from J, the junction contained 3 bases not matched to a gene. The CDR3 nucleotides read TGCGCCAGCAGTGGACTAGCGGGGATCAATGAGCAGTTCTTC. Protein: CASSGLAGINEQFF.

The chain couples TRBV5-1 to TRBJ1-1; tentative D call: TRBD1 (6 bases). Per the germline V gene, CDR1 is SGHRS and CDR2 is YFSETQ. This CDR3 region has 15 residues. The V end was cut by 2 bases, the J end by 1 base, with 12 bases between. Written as DNA, the CDR3 is TGCGCCAGCAGCTTAGCAGGGGAGAGGAACACTGAAGCTTTCTTT. As protein: CASSLAGERNTEAFF.

The chain employs TRBV5-6 and TRBJ1-2, with 8 bases aligning to TRBD1. The J segment lost 0 bases and the V segment lost 4 bases, leaving 5 bases of the junction unmatched. The CDR3 has 15 amino acids. Per germline, CDR1 SGHDT and CDR2 YYEEEE. The DNA of the CDR3 is TGTGCCAGCAGCATTTGGACAGGGTCTAACTATGGCTACACCTTC. Encoded protein: CASSIWTGSNYGYTF.

A remark on this clone: An end of the junction differs from the germline gene, which may be a read error. The chain combines TRBV5-1 with TRBJ1-1, with unresolved D. Germline loops: CDR1 SGHRS, CDR2 YFSETQ. The CDR3 is made up of 16 amino acids. CDR3 sequence reads: CASSLDPGAASTGAFF. Here the CDR3 DNA reads TGCGCCAGCAGCTTGGATCCCGGAGCCGCCTCAACTGGAGCTTTCTTT.

The DNA for the CDR3 is TGTGCCAGCAGCGAGACAGGGTCCAATCAGCCCCAGCATTTT. The encoded protein is CASSETGSNQPQHF. The genes are TRBV9 and TRBJ1-5, with TRBD1 matching over 7 bases. The CDR3 contains 14 residues. Germline-derived CDR1 and CDR2 are SGDLS and YYNGEE. J gave up 3 bases and V 3 bases, and 3 bases lay outside the gene matches.

V is TRBV2 and J is TRBJ2-7; a possible D gene is TRBD1 (6 bases). V dropped 6 bases and J dropped 4 bases, with 16 bases sitting between them. Germline loops: CDR1 SNHLY, CDR2 FYNNEI. The CDR3 length is 14 residues. This CDR3 reads CASSLDSLKYEQYF. CDR3 nucleotide sequence: TGTGCCAGCAGCCTGGACAGCCTAAAATACGAGCAGTACTTC. Full variable domain (outside the CDR3, taken from reference TRBV2 and TRBJ2-7): EPEVTQTPSHQVTQMGQEVILRCVPISNHLYFYWYRQILGQKVEFLVSFYNNEISEKSEIFDDQFSVERPDGSNFTLKIRSTKLEDSAMYFCASSLDSLKYEQYFGPGTRLTVT.

This chain joins TRBV5-4 and TRBJ2-3; D is perhaps TRBD2 (5 bases). Germline V gene sequence: CDR1 SGHNT, CDR2 YYREEE (reference sequence). V lost 4 bases, J lost 3 bases, and 6 bases lay in between. This CDR3 contains 12 residues. As DNA, the CDR3 is TGTGCCAGCAGCCGCGGGACAGATACGCAGTATTTT. Its protein is CASSRGTDTQYF.

This chain joins TRBV6-6 and TRBJ2-5, with TRBD2 matching 11 bases. CDR3 size: 15 residues. Losses at the gene ends were 4 bases for V and 2 bases for J; bases not matched to a gene: 3. The germline V gene encodes CDR1 MNHNY and CDR2 SVGAGI (reference sequence). The CDR3 nucleotides are TGTGCCAGCAGTTCCGGGACTAGCGGACAAGAGACCCAGTACTTC. Translated, it gives CASSSGTSGQETQYF.

The chain links TRBV10-3 to TRBJ1-1; the match to TRBD1 covers 7 bases. V gave up 4 bases and J gave up 1 base; unmatched junction bases: 6. The germline V gene encodes CDR1 ENHRY and CDR2 SYGVKD. This CDR3 has 15 residues. Written as DNA, the CDR3 is TGTGCCATCAGTGCCCCGGGACAGCCGAACACTGAAGCTTTCTTT. Translating gives CAISAPGQPNTEAFF.